The clone carrying this T cell receptor (beta chain) has just one count. The antigen is unknown. A marrow graft followed busulfan-fludarabine conditioning, with cyclophosphamide on days +3 and +4. The method was immunoSEQ multiplex PCR; TCRdb's version includes in-frame clones alone and lacks a portion of them. Of 30,000 to 45,000 clones in the sample, around 80% are singletons; the top ten hold roughly 7.4%. CDR3 length: 17 amino acids. Germline CDR1 reads SGDLS; CDR2 reads YYNGEE. The V gene lost 0 bases and the J gene lost 4 bases, with 16 bases spanning the gap. This specimen belongs to a study of T cells after posttransplantation cyclophosphamide. Overall study findings and caveats: Skin or GI-infiltrating T cells shared few TRB sequences with blood.

This sequence was found in a female patient aged 40-49 years who received an allogeneic stem cell transplant from a related donor, was CMV-positive, and had no GVHD. Some T cells may be the graft donor's. The chain combines TRBV9 with TRBJ2-2, with D perhaps matching TRBD2 (5 bases). Sequencing used CD4+ T cells sorted from blood, obtained approximately 2,000 days after a stem cell transplant with posttransplant cyclophosphamide. CDR3 bases: TGTGCCAGCAGCGTAGGGATAGCACCCCGGGGCACCGGGGAGCTGTTTTTT. Protein: CASSVGIAPRGTGELFF.